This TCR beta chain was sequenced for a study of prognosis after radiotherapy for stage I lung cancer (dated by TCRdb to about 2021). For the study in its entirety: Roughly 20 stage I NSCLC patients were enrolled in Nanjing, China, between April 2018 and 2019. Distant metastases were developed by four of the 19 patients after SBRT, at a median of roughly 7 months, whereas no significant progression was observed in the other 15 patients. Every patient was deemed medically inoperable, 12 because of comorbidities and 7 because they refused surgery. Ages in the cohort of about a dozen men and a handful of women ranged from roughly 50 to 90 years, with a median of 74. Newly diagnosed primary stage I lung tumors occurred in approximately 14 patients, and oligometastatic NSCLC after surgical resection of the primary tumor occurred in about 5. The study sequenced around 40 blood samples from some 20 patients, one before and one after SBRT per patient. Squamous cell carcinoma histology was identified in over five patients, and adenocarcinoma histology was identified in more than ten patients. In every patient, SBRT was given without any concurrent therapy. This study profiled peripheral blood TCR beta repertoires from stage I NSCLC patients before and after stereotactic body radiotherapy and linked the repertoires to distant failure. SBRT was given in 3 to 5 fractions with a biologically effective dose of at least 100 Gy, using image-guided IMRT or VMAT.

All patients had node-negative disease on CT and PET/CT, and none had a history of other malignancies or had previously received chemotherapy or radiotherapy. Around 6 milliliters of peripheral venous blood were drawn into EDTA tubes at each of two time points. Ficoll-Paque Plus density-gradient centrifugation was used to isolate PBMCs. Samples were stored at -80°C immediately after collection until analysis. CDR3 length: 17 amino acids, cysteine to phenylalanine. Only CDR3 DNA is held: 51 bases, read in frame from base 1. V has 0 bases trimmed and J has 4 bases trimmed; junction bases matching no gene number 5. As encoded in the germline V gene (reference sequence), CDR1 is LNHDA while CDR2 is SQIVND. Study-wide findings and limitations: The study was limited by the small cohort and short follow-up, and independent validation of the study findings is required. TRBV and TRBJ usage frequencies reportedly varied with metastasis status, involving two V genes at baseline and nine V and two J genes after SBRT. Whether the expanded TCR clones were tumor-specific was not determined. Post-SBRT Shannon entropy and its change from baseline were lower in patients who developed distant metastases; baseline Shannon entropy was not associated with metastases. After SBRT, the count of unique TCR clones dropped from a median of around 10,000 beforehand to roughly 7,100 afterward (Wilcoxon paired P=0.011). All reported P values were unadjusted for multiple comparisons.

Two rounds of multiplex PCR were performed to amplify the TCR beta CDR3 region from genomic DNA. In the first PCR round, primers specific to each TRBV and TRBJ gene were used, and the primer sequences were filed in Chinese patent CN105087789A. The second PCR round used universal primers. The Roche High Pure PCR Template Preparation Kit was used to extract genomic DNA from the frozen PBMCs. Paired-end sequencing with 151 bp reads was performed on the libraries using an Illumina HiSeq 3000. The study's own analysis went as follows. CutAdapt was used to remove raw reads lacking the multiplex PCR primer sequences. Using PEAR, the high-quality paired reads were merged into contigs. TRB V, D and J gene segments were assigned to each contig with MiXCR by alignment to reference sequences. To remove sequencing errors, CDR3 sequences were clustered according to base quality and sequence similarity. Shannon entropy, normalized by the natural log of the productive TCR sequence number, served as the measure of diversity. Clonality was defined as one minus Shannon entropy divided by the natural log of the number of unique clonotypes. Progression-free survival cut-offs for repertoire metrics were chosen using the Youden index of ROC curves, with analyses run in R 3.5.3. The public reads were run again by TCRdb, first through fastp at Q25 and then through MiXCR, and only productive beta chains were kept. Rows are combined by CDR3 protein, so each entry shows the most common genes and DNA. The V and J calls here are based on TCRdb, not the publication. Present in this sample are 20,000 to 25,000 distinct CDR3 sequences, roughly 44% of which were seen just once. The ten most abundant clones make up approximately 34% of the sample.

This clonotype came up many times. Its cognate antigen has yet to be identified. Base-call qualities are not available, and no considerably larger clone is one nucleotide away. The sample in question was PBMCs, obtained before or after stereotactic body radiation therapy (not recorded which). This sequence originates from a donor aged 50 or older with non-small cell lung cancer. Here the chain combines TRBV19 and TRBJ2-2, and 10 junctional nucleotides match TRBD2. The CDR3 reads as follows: CASSIDLAGGSTGELFF. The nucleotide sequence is TGTGCCAGTAGTATAGATTTAGCGGGAGGAAGCACCGGGGAGCTGTTTTTT. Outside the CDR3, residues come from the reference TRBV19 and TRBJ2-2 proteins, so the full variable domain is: DGGITQSPKYLFRKEGQNVTLSCEQNLNHDAMYWYRQDPGQGLRLIYYSQIVNDFQKGDIAEGYSVSREKKESFPLTVTSAQKNPTAFYLCASSIDLAGGSTGELFFGEGSRLTVL.